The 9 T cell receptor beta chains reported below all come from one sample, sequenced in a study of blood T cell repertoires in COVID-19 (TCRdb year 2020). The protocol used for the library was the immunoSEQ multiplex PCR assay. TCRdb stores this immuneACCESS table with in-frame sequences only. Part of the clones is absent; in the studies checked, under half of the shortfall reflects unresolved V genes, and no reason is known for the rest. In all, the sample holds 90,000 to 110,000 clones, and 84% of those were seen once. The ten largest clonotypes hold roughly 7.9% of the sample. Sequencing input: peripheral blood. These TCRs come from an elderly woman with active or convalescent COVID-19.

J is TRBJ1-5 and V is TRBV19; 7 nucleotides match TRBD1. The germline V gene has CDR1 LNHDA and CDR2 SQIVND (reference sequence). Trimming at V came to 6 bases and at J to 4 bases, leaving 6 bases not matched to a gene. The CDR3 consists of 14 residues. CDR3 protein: CASRPQGRNQPQHF. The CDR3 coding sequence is TGTGCCAGTAGGCCACAGGGGAGAAATCAGCCCCAGCATTTT.

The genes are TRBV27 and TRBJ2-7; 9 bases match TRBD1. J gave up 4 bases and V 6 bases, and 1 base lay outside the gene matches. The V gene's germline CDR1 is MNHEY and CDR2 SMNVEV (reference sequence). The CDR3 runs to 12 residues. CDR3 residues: CASSGQGYEQYF. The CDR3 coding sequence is TGTGCCAGCAGCGGACAGGGGTACGAGCAGTACTTC.

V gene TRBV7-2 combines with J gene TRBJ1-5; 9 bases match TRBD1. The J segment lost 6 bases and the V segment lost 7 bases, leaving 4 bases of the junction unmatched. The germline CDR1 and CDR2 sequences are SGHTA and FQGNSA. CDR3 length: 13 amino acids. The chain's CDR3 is CASMGQGGQPQHF. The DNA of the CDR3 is TGTGCCAGCATGGGACAGGGTGGTCAGCCCCAGCATTTT.

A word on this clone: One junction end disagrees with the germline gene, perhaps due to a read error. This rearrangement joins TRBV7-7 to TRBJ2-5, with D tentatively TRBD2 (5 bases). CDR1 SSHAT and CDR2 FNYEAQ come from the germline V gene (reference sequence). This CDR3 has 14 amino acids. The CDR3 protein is CASSPGLTKETQYF. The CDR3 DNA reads TGTGCTAGCAGCCCAGGACTGACTAAAGAGACCCAGTACTTC. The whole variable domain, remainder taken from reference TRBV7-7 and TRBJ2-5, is GAGVSQSPRYKVTKRGQDVTLRCDPISSHATLYWYQQALGQGPEFLTYFNYEAQPDKSGLPSDRFSAERPEGSISTLTIQRTEQRDSAMYRCASSPGLTKETQYFGPGTRLLVL.

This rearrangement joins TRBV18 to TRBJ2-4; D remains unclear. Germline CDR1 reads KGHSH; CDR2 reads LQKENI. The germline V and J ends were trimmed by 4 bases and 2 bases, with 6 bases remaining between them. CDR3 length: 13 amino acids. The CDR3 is CASSLSPKNIQYF. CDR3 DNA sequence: TGTGCCAGCTCACTAAGCCCCAAAAACATTCAGTACTTC.

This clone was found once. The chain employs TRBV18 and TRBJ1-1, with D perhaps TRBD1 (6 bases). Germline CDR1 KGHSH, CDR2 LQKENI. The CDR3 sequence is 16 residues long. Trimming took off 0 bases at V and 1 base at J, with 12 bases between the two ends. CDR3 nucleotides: TGTGCCAGCTCACCACCGGGCCTGGGGGCGAACACTGAAGCTTTCTTT. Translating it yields CASSPPGLGANTEAFF.

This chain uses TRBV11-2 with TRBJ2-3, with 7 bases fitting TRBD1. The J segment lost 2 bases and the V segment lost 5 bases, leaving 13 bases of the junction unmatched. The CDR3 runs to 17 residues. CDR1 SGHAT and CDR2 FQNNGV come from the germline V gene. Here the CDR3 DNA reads TGTGCCAGCAGCCCGTCTCCCTCCGGGACAGTCACAGATACGCAGTATTTT. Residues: CASSPSPSGTVTDTQYF.

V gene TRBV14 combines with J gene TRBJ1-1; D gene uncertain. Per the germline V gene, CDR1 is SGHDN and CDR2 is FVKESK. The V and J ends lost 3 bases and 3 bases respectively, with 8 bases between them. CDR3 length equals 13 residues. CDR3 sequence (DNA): TGTGCCAGCAGCCACTTTGTGTACACTGAAGCTTTCTTT. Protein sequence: CASSHFVYTEAFF.

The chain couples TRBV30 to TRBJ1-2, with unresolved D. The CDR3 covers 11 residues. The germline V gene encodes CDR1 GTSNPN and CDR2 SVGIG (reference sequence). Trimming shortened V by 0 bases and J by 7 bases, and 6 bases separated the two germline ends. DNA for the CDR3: TGTGCCTGGAGTGTACTCGCTGGCTACACCTTC. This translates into CAWSVLAGYTF.